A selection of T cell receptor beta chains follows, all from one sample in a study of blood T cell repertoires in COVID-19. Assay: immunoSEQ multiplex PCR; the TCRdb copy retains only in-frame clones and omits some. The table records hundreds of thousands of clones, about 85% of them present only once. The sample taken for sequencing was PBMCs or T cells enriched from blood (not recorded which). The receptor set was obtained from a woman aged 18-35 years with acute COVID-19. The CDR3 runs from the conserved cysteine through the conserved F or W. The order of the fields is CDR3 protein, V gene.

CDR3 protein: CASSPGDRGQTTDTQYF; V gene: TRBV11-3
CDR3 protein: CASSLMVAGVHNEQFF; V gene: TRBV28
CDR3 protein: CASSFGTRPYNEQFF; V gene: TRBV7-9
CDR3 protein: CASSYGGQGITDTQYF; V gene: TRBV6-6
CDR3 protein: CSVGKRRGGTEAFF; V gene: TRBV29-1
CDR3 protein: CASRQGNSNQPQHF; V gene: TRBV2
CDR3 protein: CASSLTRDLNNEQFF; V gene: TRBV7-9
CDR3 protein: CAWSVIRGLGARQPQHF; V gene: TRBV30
CDR3 protein: CASIGTGFLEYYGYTF; V gene: TRBV19
CDR3 protein: CASSPGRDSSSTDTQYF; V gene: TRBV5-8
CDR3 protein: CASSSQGRRGNQPQHF; V gene: TRBV7-8
CDR3 protein: CASSLSTANNSPLHF; V gene: TRBV7-9
CDR3 protein: CASSPSAGVQPQHF; V gene: TRBV18
CDR3 protein: CASSPRLLNPTAGANVLTF; V gene: TRBV18
CDR3 protein: CASSQEAGTGVAFF; V gene: TRBV4-1
CDR3 protein: CASGDRNTDTQYF; V gene: TRBV5-1
CDR3 protein: CSARDRGYNEQFF; V gene: TRBV29-1
CDR3 protein: CACFGRPSYEQYF; V gene: TRBV30
CDR3 protein: CASSPTGSPNEKLFF; V gene: TRBV19
CDR3 protein: CASSKGQRNQPQHF; V gene: TRBV6-1
CDR3 protein: CASSAGNGQYF; V gene: TRBV10-1
CDR3 protein: CASSKWTGGNSNQPQHF; V gene: TRBV19
CDR3 protein: CASSRGQHSNQPQHF; V gene: TRBV7-9
CDR3 protein: CASSSRPGDGNQPQHF; V gene: TRBV6-2/TRBV6-3
CDR3 protein: CASSHSSHNEQFF; V gene: TRBV16
CDR3 protein: CSAIIQALSGANVLTF; V gene: TRBV29-1
CDR3 protein: CASSSGQGKNEQYF; V gene: TRBV7-3
CDR3 protein: CASSLQGSWTEAFF; V gene: TRBV3-1/TRBV3-2
CDR3 protein: CASREGPTLIRGYEQYF; V gene: TRBV5-1
CDR3 protein: CASSPFRSTNEKLFF; V gene: TRBV5-5
CDR3 protein: CASSLGEFYGYTF; V gene: TRBV7-9